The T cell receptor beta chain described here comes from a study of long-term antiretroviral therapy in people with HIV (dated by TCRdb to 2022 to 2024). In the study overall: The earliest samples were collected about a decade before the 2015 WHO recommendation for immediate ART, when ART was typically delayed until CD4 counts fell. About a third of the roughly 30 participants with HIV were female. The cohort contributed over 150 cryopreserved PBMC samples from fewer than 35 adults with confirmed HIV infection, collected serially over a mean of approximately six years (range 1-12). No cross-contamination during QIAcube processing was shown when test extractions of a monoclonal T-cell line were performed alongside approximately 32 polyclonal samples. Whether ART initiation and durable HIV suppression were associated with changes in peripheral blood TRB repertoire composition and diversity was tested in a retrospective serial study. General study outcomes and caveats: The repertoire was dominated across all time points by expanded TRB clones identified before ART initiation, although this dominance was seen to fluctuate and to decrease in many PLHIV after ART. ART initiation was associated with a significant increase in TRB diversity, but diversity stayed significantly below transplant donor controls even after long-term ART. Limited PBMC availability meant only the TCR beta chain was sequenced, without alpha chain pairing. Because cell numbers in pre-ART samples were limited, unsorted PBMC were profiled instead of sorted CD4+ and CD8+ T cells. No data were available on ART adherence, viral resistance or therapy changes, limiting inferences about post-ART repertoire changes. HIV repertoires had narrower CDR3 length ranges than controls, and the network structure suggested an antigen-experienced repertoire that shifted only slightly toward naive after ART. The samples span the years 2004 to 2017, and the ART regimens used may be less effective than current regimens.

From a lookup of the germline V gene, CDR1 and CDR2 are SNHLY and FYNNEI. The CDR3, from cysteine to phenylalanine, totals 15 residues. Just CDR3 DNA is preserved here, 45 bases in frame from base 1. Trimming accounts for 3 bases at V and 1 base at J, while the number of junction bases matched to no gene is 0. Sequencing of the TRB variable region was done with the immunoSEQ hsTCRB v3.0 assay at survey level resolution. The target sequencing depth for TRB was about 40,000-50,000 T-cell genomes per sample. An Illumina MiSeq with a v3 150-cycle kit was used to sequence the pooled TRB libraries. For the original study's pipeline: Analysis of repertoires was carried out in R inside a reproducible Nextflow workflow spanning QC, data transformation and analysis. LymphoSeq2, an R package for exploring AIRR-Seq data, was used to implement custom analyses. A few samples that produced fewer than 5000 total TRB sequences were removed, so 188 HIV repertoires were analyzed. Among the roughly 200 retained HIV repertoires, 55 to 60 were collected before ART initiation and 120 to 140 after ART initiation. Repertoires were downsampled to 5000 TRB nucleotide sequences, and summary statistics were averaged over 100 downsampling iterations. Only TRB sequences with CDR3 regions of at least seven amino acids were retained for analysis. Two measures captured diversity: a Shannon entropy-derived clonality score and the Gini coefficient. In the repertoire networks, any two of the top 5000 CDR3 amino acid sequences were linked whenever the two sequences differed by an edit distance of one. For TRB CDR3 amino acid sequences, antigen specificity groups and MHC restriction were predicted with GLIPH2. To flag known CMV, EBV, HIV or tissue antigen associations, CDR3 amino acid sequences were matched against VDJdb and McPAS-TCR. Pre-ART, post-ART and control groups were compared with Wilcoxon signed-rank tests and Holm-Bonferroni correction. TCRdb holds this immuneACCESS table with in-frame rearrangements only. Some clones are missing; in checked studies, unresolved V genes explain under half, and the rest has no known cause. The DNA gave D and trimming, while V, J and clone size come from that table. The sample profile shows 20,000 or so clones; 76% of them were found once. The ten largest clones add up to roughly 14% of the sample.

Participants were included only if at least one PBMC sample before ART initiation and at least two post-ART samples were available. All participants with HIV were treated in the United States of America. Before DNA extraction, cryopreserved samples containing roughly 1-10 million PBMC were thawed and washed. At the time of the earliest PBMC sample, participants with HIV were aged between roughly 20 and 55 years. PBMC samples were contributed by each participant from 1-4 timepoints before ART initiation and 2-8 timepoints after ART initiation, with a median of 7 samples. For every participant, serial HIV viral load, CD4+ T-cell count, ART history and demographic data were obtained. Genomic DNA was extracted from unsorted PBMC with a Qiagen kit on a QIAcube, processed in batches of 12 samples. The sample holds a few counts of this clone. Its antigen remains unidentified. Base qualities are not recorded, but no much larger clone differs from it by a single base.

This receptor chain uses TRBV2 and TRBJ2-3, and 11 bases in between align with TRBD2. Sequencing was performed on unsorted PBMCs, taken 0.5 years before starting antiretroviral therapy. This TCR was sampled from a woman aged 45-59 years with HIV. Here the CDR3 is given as CASSETSGGTDTQYF. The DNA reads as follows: TGTGCCAGCAGTGAGACTAGCGGGGGCACAGATACGCAGTATTTT. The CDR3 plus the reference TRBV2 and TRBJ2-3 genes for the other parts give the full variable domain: EPEVTQTPSHQVTQMGQEVILRCVPISNHLYFYWYRQILGQKVEFLVSFYNNEISEKSEIFDDQFSVERPDGSNFTLKIRSTKLEDSAMYFCASSETSGGTDTQYFGPGTRLTVL.